These 13 T cell receptor beta chains originate from one sample sequenced in a study of blood T cell repertoires in COVID-19. TCRdb keeps only in-frame clones here, not all; method: immunoSEQ multiplex PCR. The sample yields some 100,000 clones, less than 85% seen once. The source material was peripheral blood. The receptors were gathered from a woman between 55 and 75 years old with acute or convalescent COVID-19.

Ten or more counts support this clone. V gene TRBV24-1 combines with J gene TRBJ2-5; the D gene is possibly TRBD1 (5 bases). The CDR3 length is 13 residues. V was shortened by 9 bases and J by 2 bases, with 12 bases between the two germline ends. Germline V gene lookup returns CDR1 KGHDR and CDR2 SFDVKD. CDR3 loop: CATGAGPQETQYF. Here the CDR3 DNA reads TGTGCCACCGGGGCAGGTCCACAAGAGACCCAGTACTTC.

This chain connects TRBV5-1 to TRBJ1-1, with D possibly TRBD1 on 5 matching bases. The germline gives CDR1 SGHRS, CDR2 YFSETQ. The CDR3 runs to 15 residues. V dropped 2 bases and J dropped 1 base, with 12 bases sitting between them. The CDR3 sequence is CASSFLDTQNTEAFF. The DNA for the CDR3 is TGCGCCAGCAGCTTTTTGGACACCCAGAACACTGAAGCTTTCTTT.

The chain employs TRBV5-1 and TRBJ2-3; 12 nucleotides align to TRBD2. Germline V gene lookup returns CDR1 SGHRS and CDR2 YFSETQ. This CDR3 comprises 17 residues. V lost 5 bases to trimming and J lost 1 base; unmatched junction nucleotides: 8. The CDR3 DNA reads as TGCGCCAGCAGTTACACCTCTAGCGGGAGGGGCACAGATACGCAGTATTTT. Residues: CASSYTSSGRGTDTQYF.

In the case of this clone: Distinct nucleotide sequences in the sample also encode this CDR3. The rearrangement uses TRBV9 and TRBJ1-6, with D perhaps matching TRBD1 (6 bases). The CDR3 sequence is 14 residues long. The V and J ends lost 0 bases and 10 bases respectively, with 11 bases between them. Germline V CDR1 and CDR2: SGDLS, YYNGEE. The chain's CDR3 is CASSVAQGGSPLHF. CDR3 nucleotides: TGTGCCAGCAGCGTAGCACAGGGTGGCTCACCCCTCCACTTT.

CDR3 DNA sequence: TGCGCCAGCAGCTTGGAGGGACTAGGTCCCGATACGCAGTATTTT. Protein product: CASSLEGLGPDTQYF. The chain has TRBV5-1 and TRBJ2-3, with 8 bases aligning to TRBD2. V was clipped by 0 bases and J by 6 bases; unmatched bases: 6. From germline, CDR1 is SGHRS and CDR2 YFSETQ. This CDR3 comprises 15 residues.

This clone was seen only a few times. The chain employs TRBV28 and TRBJ1-3; 7 bases are shared with TRBD1. The V and J ends lost 5 bases and 8 bases, in that order; junction bases with no gene match: 9. CDR3 length: 14 amino acids. CDR1 is MDHEN, CDR2 SYDVKM, per germline. As DNA, the CDR3 is TGTGCCAGCAGTCCGGACAGGCCACGGGACACCATATATTTT. Translating it yields CASSPDRPRDTIYF.

The rearrangement joins TRBV5-1 to TRBJ2-2; D might be TRBD2 (5 bases). Trimming shortened V by 3 bases and J by 7 bases, and 10 bases separated the two germline ends. The CDR3 consists of 13 residues. CDR1 SGHRS and CDR2 YFSETQ come from the germline V gene. CDR3 DNA: TGCGCCAGCAGCTACCGGGGTGGCGGGGAGCTGTTTTTT. Amino acid sequence: CASSYRGGGELFF.

The CDR3 spells CASSPRQGAYEQYF. The CDR3 DNA is TGTGCCAGCAGCCCGAGACAGGGGGCCTACGAGCAGTACTTC. This chain links TRBV9 with TRBJ2-7, with 9 bases fitting TRBD1. Germline V CDR1 and CDR2: SGDLS, YYNGEE. With V trimmed by 4 bases and J by 2 bases, 4 bases remained unmatched. The length of the CDR3 is 14 residues.

Here the CDR3 DNA reads TGTGCCTGGAGTGGGCCGAGCGATGAGCAGTTCTTC. Translated: CAWSGPSDEQFF. The rearrangement joins TRBV30 to TRBJ2-1, with D uncertain. The CDR3 loop spans 12 amino acids. V was clipped by 1 base and J by 8 bases, with 9 bases between them. CDR1 is GTSNPN and CDR2 is SVGIG in the germline V gene (reference sequence).

The chain combines TRBV19 with TRBJ1-2, with unresolved D. Per germline, CDR1 LNHDA and CDR2 SQIVND (reference sequence). Trimming took 10 bases from V and 3 from J, leaving 18 bases between them. CDR3 length equals 14 residues. CDR3 coding DNA: TGTGCCACTAGGAGGGTCTCTCGGGACTATGGCTACACCTTC. It codes for CATRRVSRDYGYTF.

This chain uses TRBV6-1 with TRBJ1-4; D is uncertain. Germline V gene sequence: CDR1 MNHNS, CDR2 SASEGT. CDR3 length: 16 residues. With 4 bases removed from V and 0 bases from J, the gap between germline ends came to 12 bases. The DNA of the CDR3 is TGTGCCAGCAGTGGGGGAGGGATTGCAACTAATGAAAAACTGTTTTTT. Protein: CASSGGGIATNEKLFF.

This clone appeared once. The genes are TRBV12-2 and TRBJ2-7; no DNA check was done on the table's D call, TRBD2. TRBV12-2 is described as a pseudogene. The CDR3 spans 13 residues. CDR3: CASRLTVAYEQYF. The CDR3 bases are TGTGCAAGTCGCTTAACGGTTGCCTACGAGCAGTACTTC.

The J gene is TRBJ1-6, the V gene TRBV6-5; D might be TRBD1 (5 bases). The CDR3 contains 13 residues. Deletions cut 6 bases from V and 7 bases from J, with 10 bases between. Germline V gene data show CDR1 as MNHEY and CDR2 as SVGAGI. CDR3 DNA sequence: TGTGCCAGCAGCGCCGGGGGGAATTCACCCCTCCACTTT. It encodes CASSAGGNSPLHF.